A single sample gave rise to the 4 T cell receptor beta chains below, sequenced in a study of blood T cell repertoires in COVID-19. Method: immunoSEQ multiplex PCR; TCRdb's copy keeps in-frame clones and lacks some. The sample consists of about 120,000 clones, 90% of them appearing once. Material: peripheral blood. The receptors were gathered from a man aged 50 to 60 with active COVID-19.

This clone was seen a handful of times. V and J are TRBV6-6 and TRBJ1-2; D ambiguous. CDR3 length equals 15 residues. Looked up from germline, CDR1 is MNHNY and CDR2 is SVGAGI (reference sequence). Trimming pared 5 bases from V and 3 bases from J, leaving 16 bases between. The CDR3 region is CASSLWATPDYGYTF. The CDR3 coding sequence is TGTGCCAGCAGTCTCTGGGCCACCCCGGACTATGGCTACACCTTC.

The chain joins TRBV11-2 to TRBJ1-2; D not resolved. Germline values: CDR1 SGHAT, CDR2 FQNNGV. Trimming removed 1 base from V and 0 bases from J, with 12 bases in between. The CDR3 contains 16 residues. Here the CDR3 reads CASSLGYGPSNYGYTF. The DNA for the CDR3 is TGTGCCAGCAGCTTAGGTTACGGTCCGTCTAACTATGGCTACACCTTC.

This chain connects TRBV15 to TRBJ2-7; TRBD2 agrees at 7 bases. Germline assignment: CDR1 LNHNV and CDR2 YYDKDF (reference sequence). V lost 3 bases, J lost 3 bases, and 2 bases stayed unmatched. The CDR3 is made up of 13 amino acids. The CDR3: CATSRGGNYEQYF. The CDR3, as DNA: TGTGCCACCAGCAGGGGGGGGAACTACGAGCAGTACTTC.

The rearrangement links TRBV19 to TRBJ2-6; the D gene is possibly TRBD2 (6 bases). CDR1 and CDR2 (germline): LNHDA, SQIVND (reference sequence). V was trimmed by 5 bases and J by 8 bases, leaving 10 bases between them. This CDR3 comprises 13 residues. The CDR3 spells CASSRGMPNVLTF. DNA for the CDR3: TGTGCCAGTAGTCGGGGGATGCCCAACGTCCTGACTTTC. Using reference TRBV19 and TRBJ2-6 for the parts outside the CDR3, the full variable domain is DGGITQSPKYLFRKEGQNVTLSCEQNLNHDAMYWYRQDPGQGLRLIYYSQIVNDFQKGDIAEGYSVSREKKESFPLTVTSAQKNPTAFYLCASSRGMPNVLTFGAGSRLTVL.